This TCR beta chain came from a study of high-grade serous ovarian cancer treatment subgroups. In the study overall: Each sample yielded on average roughly 7,500 unique TCR beta rearrangements from 11,000 to 15,000 reads.

Tumor samples were taken before definitive surgery or chemotherapy. Method: immunoSEQ multiplex PCR; TCRdb's copy keeps in-frame clones and lacks some. The data contain over 15,000 clones, around 73% of them singletons. Concerning this clone: What it binds is not known.

Germline V lookup: CDR1 SNHLY, CDR2 FYNNEI. After removal of 4 bases from V and 4 bases from J, the junction contained 5 bases not matched to a gene. The CDR3 covers 15 residues. Notes on the study in general: Bulk tumor TCR sequencing gave no spatial information. Different patients shared almost no repertoire; same-patient tumors shared 0.11 to 0.79. CDR1 and CDR2 were left unanalyzed; analyses focused on CDR3.

V and J are TRBV2 and TRBJ1-5; 9 positions agree with TRBD1. The source is a human donor with high-grade serous ovarian cancer. Sequencing was carried out using tumor tissue. CDR3 residues: CASSVWTGENQPQHF. CDR3 bases: TGTGCCAGCAGTGTCTGGACAGGGGAAAATCAGCCCCAGCATTTT.